This TCR beta chain was recovered during a study of T cell changes during pregnancy in multiple sclerosis. Using immunoSEQ multiplex PCR, the repertoire was profiled, and TCRdb retains in-frame clones only, with some absent. The sample holds about 44,000 clones; approximately 96% are singletons and the top ten take about 1%. The V gene end was trimmed by 2 bases and the J gene end by 4 bases; junction bases not matched to a gene: 5. The CDR3 covers 14 residues. The germline gives CDR1 MDHEN, CDR2 SYDVKM. This specimen was peripheral blood, taken in the second trimester of pregnancy. The clonotype comes from a female donor with multiple sclerosis, enrolled in a pregnancy study. V usage is TRBV28 and J usage is TRBJ2-7; TRBD2 matches 7 bases. This chain's CDR3 is CASSLASGAYEQYF. The CDR3 DNA reads as TGTGCCAGCAGTTTAGCCAGCGGGGCTTACGAGCAGTACTTC.